This TCR beta chain was captured by sequencing in a study of T-cell memory formation after mild COVID-19. Germline assignment: CDR1 LGHNA and CDR2 YSLEER. V was trimmed by 3 bases and J by 8 bases, leaving 16 bases between them. The CDR3 length is 14 residues. In TCRdb, the 5' RACE reads were re-called with MiXCR into one record per CDR3 protein. The profile covers 240,000 or so distinct CDR3 sequences, with roughly 9.4% appearing a single time and 20% to 25% taken by the ten largest. This TCR came from a man aged 18 to 35 who had mild COVID-19 (a few samples of this study predate the infection). Cell type and time point are not known. The sample comprised PBMCs or a T cell subset sorted from them (not recorded which). The chain carries TRBV4-3 and TRBJ1-2; weak D call: TRBD1 (6 bases). Here the CDR3 reads CASSHAGQCRGYTF. In nucleotides, the CDR3 is TGCGCCAGCAGCCATGCTGGACAGTGTAGAGGCTACACCTTC.